The clone carrying this T cell receptor beta chain was seen ten or more times. The antigen remains undetermined. The entry originates in a study of regulatory T cells in long-lasting Graves disease. Points from the study as a whole: The researchers studied only peripheral blood, not thyroid tissue.

Noted time point: newly diagnosed GD, antithyroid drugs for less than 3 months. PBMC-derived RNA was used for the TCR library. Losses at the gene ends were 4 bases for V and 6 bases for J; bases not matched to a gene: 5. There are 14 residues in the CDR3. Germline V gene data show CDR1 as SGHVS and CDR2 as FNYEAQ. Arm-PCR with iRepertoire HTBI primers amplified the CDR3 regions for these TCR beta libraries. In the original analysis: Sequenced samples collectively carried under 75 TRBV and around 15 TRBJ segments. In TCRdb, the multiplex PCR reads were re-called with MiXCR into one record per CDR3 protein. These V and J calls are TCRdb output, not the study's own analysis. Of around 400,000 distinct CDR3 sequences listed, 15% to 18% are singletons.

Sequenced here: peripheral blood mononuclear cells (PBMCs), sampled at new diagnosis, from a patient treated with antithyroid drugs. V usage is TRBV7-6 and J usage is TRBJ1-5; 8 positions match TRBD1. The TCR originated in a female donor with Graves disease. The CDR3 region has the DNA TGTGCCAGCAGCTGGACAGGGAAGGGTCAGCCCCAGCATTTT. Translating it yields CASSWTGKGQPQHF.